This T cell receptor (beta chain) was identified during a study of blood T cell repertoires in COVID-19. This clone was seen more than once but under ten times. Data came from immunoSEQ multiplex PCR; TCRdb stores just in-frame clones and leaves some out. The sample contains 65,000 to 100,000 clones, about nine tenths of which appear only once. What was sequenced was peripheral blood. The clonotype was recovered from a man between 45 and 60 years old with acute or convalescent COVID-19.

CDR3 amino acids: CASSFKSSFTGGFPATNEKLFF. CDR3 bases: TGCGCCAGCAGTTTTAAGAGTTCTTTCACAGGGGGGTTTCCCGCAACTAATGAAAAACTGTTTTTT. V is TRBV10-1 and J is TRBJ1-4; 8 bases map to TRBD1. In germline, CDR1 is WNHNN, CDR2 SYGVQD (reference sequence). Germline trimming cut 5 bases from V and 0 bases from J; bases unmatched to any gene: 23. The CDR3 contains 22 residues.